These T cell receptor beta chains were read from a single sample in a study of T cell changes during pregnancy in multiple sclerosis. The repertoire was sequenced with immunoSEQ multiplex PCR; TCRdb's copy has only in-frame clones and lacks some. This sample has about 32,000 clones; 80% to 90% occur once, and the top ten carry around 10%. The source was CD8+ T cells from peripheral blood mononuclear cells, collected in the third trimester of pregnancy. The receptors stem from a female donor with multiple sclerosis, enrolled in a pregnancy study. Both conserved end residues are part of each CDR3. D genes are given only for firm matches. Expanded clones are given a class, and other clones once, few, many or no size at all.

14	TRBD1	TRBJ2-7	.	TRBV19	CASSPEDRAYEQYF	TGTGCCAGTAGTCCAGAGGACAGGGCCTACGAGCAGTACTTC
16	.	TRBJ2-3	.	TRBV5-1	CASSPEGGTATDTQYF	TGCGCCAGCAGCCCGGAGGGCGGGACAGCCACAGATACGCAGTATTTT
19	.	TRBJ1-4	.	TRBV6-1	CASSEDPTGISATNEKLFF	TGTGCCAGCAGCGAAGACCCGACAGGAATAAGTGCAACTAATGAAAAACTGTTTTTT
15	.	TRBJ2-1	.	TRBV16	CASSQFKGTYNEQFF	TGTGCCAGCAGCCAATTTAAGGGGACCTACAATGAGCAGTTCTTC
16	.	TRBJ1-6	.	TRBV7-6	CASSLSSSSYNSPLHF	TGTGCCAGCAGCTTATCTTCGAGCTCCTATAATTCACCCCTCCACTTT
14	TRBD2	TRBJ2-7	.	TRBV27	CASRLSGRDYEQYF	TGTGCCAGCAGACTTAGCGGGAGGGATTACGAGCAGTACTTC
14	.	TRBJ1-4	.	TRBV7-9	CASSSTDWNEKLFF	TGTGCCAGCAGCTCTACGGACTGGAATGAAAAACTGTTTTTT
15	.	TRBJ2-3	.	TRBV12-5	CASGFWDSSSDTQYF	TGTGCTAGTGGTTTCTGGGACTCCTCCTCAGATACGCAGTATTTT
13	.	TRBJ1-1	.	TRBV5-4	CASSRRENTEAFF	TGTGCCAGCAGTCGCAGGGAGAACACTGAAGCTTTCTTT
11	TRBD1	TRBJ1-1	few	TRBV9	CASSPGQRSFF	TGTGCCAGCAGCCCGGGACAGAGATCTTTCTTT
15	.	TRBJ2-1	.	TRBV2	CASSEYQAEYNEQFF	TGTGCCAGCAGTGAGTATCAAGCGGAGTACAATGAGCAGTTCTTC
14	TRBD1	TRBJ2-1	.	TRBV7-9	CASSLEGQGPEQFF	TGTGCCAGCAGCTTAGAGGGACAGGGCCCTGAGCAGTTCTTC
13	TRBD2	TRBJ2-3	.	TRBV12-5	CASGDLGLATQYF	TGTGCTAGTGGGGACTTGGGACTAGCGACGCAGTATTTT